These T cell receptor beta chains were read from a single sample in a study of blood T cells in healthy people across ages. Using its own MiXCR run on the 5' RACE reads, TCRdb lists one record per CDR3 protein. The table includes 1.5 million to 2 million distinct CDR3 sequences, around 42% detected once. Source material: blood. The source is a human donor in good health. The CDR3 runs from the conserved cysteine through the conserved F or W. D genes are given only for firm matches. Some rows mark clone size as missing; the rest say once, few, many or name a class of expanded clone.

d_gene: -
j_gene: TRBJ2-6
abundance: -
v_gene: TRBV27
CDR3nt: TGTGCCAGCCGCTTTCTTGTTGGGGGCGAGTCTGGGGCCAACGTCCTGACTTTC
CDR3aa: CASRFLVGGESGANVLTF

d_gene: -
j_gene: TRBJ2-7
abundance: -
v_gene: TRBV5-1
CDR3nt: TGCGCCAGCAGCTTGAATCGAGGCGAGTCCTACGAGCAGTACTTC
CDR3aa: CASSLNRGESYEQYF

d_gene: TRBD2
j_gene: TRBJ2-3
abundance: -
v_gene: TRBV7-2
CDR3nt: TGTGCCAGCAGCCATAATAGCGGGACGCCAGATACGCAGTATTTT
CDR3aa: CASSHNSGTPDTQYF

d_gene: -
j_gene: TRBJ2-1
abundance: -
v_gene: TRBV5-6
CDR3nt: TGTGCCAGCAGCTTGGATACAGGAATCAATGAGCAGTTCTTC
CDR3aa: CASSLDTGINEQFF

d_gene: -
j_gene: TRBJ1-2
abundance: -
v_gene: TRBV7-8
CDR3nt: TGTGCCAGCAGCTTAGTGCTTTGGGATGAGAATGGCTACACCTTC
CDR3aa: CASSLVLWDENGYTF

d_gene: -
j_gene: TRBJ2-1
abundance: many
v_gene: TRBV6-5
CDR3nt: TGTGCCAGCAACCGGGGGGCCGTTTCCTACAATGAGCAGTTCTTC
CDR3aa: CASNRGAVSYNEQFF

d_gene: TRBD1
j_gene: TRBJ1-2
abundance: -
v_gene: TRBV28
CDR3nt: TGTGCCAGCAGTTTATTTCGGGTAAAGGACAGGGGAAACTATGGCTACACCTTC
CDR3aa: CASSLFRVKDRGNYGYTF

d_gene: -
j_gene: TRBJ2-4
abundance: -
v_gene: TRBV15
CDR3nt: TGTGCCACCAGCAGAGACTTCCGGGACGGAAACATTCAGTACTTC
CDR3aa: CATSRDFRDGNIQYF

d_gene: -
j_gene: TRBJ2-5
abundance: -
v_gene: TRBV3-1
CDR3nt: TGTGCCAGCAGCCCCCGAGGGGGGGGGTACCAAGAGACCCAGTACTTC
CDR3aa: CASSPRGGGYQETQYF

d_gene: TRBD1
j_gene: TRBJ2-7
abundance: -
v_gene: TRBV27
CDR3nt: TGTGCCAGCAGTATAACACAGACAGGGGACGAGCAGTACTTC
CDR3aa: CASSITQTGDEQYF

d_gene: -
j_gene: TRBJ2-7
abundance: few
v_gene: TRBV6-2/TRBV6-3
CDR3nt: TGTGCCAGCAGTTACTCGAAGCGGGCGTTGGGCTACGAGCAGTACTTC
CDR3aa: CASSYSKRALGYEQYF

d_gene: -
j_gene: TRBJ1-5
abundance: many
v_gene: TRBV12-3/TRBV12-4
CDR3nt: TGTGCCAGCAGCTTAGGGGATCAGCCCCAGCATTTT
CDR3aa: CASSLGDQPQHF

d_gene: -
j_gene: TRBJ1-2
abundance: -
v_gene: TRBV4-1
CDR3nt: TGCGCCAGCAGCCAAGATGGGACTTTTTTTGGCTACACCTTC
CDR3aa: CASSQDGTFFGYTF

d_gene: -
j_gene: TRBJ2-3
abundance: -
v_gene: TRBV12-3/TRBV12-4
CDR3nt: TGTGCCAGCAGACCGGACGGAGTCAACACAGATGCGCAGTATTTT
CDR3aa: CASRPDGVNTDAQYF

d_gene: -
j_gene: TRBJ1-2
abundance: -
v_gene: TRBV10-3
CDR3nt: TGTGCCATCAGTGAGTCGCCCGGGCAGAAAGGTAATGGCTACACCTTC
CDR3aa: CAISESPGQKGNGYTF

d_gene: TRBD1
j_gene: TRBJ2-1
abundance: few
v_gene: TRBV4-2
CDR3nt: TGTGCCAGCAGCCACTCAGGGGGCCAAGGCAATGAGCAGTTCTTC
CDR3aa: CASSHSGGQGNEQFF

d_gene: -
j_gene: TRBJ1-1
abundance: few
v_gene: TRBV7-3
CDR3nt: TGTGCCAGCAGCCGGAGACAGCACACTGAAGCTTTCTTT
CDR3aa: CASSRRQHTEAFF

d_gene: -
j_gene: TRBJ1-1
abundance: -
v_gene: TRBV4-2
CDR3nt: TGTGCCAGCAGCCCCGAGAGGACAAATGCGGCTGAAGCTTTCTTT
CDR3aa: CASSPERTNAAEAFF

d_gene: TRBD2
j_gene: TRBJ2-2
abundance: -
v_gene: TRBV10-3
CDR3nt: TGTGCCATCACCCTAGCGGGGGACACCGGGGAGCTGTTTTTT
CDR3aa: CAITLAGDTGELFF

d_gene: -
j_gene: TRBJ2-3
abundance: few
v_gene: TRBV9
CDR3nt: TGTGCCAGCAGCGCAGGACGGGCACACACAGATACGCAGTATTTT
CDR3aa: CASSAGRAHTDTQYF

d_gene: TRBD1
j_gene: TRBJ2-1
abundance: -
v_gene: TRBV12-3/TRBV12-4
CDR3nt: TGTGCCAGCAGTCCCTTCTCCGGGACAGGGGGCCCAATGGAGCAGTTCTTC
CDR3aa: CASSPFSGTGGPMEQFF

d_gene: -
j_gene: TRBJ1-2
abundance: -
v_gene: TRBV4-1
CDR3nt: TGCGCCAGCAGCCAAGACCAAAGCTATGGCTACACCTTC
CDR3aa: CASSQDQSYGYTF

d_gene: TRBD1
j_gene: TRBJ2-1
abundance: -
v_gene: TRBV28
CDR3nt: TGTGCCAGCAGTTACCAGACAGGGGCTTCGGTCAATGAGCAGTTCTTC
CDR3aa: CASSYQTGASVNEQFF

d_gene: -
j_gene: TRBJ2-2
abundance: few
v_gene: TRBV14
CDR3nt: TGTGCCAGCAGCCAAGCGGGGAGGAACACCAGGGAGCTGTTTTTT
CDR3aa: CASSQAGRNTRELFF

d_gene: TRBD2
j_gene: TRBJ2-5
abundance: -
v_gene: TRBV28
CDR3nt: TGTGCCAGCGGTCGAGCGGGGGATCGAAAAGAGACCCAGTACTTC
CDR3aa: CASGRAGDRKETQYF

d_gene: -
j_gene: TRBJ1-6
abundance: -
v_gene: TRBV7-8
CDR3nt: TGTGCCAGCAGCTTAGCAGCCAGGGGCCCTCGGTCACCCCTCCACTTT
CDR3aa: CASSLAARGPRSPLHF

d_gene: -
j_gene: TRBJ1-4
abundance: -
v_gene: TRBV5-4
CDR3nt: TGTGCCAGCAGCCCGGACAGCCCTAATGAAAAACTGTTTTTT
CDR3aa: CASSPDSPNEKLFF

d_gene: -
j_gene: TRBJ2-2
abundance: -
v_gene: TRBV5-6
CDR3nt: TGTGCCAGCAGCTTCCAGACGAACACCGGGGAGCTGTTTTTT
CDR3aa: CASSFQTNTGELFF

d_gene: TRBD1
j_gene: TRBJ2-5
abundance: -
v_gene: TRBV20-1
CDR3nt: TGCAGTGCGCACTCAGGCCAGGGGGCAGAGACCCAGTACTTC
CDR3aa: CSAHSGQGAETQYF

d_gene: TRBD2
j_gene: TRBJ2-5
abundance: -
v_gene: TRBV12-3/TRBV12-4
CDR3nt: TGTGCCAGCAGCAAGGGACTAGCGGGGGAAGAGACCCAGTACTTC
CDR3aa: CASSKGLAGEETQYF

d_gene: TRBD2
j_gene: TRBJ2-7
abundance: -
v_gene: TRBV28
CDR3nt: TGTGCCAGCAGTTTCCCCCCGGGGGGGAGCTCCTACGAGCAGTACTTC
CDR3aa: CASSFPPGGSSYEQYF

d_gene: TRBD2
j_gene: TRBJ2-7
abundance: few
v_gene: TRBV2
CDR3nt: TGTGCCAGCAGGCCGGGACTAGCGGGGGAGTACGAGCAGTACTTC
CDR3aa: CASRPGLAGEYEQYF

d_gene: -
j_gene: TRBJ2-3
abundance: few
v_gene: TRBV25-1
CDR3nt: TGTGCCAGCAGTGAGGCGGGGGCCTTCACAGATACGCAGTATTTT
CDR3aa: CASSEAGAFTDTQYF

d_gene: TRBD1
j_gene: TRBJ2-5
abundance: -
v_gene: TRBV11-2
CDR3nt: TGTGCCAGCAGTCCCTTAGTGGGACAGGGGAGCACCTGGGACTTCGGGACCCAGTACTTC
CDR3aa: CASSPLVGQGSTWDFGTQYF

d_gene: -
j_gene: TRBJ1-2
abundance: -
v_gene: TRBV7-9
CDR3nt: TGTGCCAGCAGCCCTCGGGGAGAGATTCCCTACGGCTACACCTTC
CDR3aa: CASSPRGEIPYGYTF

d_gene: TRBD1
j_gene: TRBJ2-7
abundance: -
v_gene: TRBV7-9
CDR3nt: TGTGCCAGCAGCTTAGATTGGGGACAGGGGCTCTCCTACGAGCAGTACTTC
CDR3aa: CASSLDWGQGLSYEQYF

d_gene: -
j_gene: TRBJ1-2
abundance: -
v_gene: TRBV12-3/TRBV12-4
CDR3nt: TGTGCCAGCAGCCTTGCGGGGATAGGGTACACCTTC
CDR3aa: CASSLAGIGYTF

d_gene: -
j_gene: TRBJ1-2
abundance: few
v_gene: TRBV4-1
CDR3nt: TGCGCCAGCAGCCAACCAACCAGGCGACTCTATGGCTACACCTTC
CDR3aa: CASSQPTRRLYGYTF

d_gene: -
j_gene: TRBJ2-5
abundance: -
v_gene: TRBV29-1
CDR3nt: TGCAGCAACGGACGAGTAGAGACCCAGTACTTC
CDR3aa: CSNGRVETQYF

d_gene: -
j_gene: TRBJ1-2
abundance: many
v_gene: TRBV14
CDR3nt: TGTGCCAGCAGCCAAGAGACGACAGAGACCTATGGCTACACCTTC
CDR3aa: CASSQETTETYGYTF

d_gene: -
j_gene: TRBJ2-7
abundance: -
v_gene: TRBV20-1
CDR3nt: TGCAGTGCTAGAGATAACCATGAGCAGTACTTC
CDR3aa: CSARDNHEQYF

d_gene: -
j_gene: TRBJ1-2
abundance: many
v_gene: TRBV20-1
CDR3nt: TGCAGTGCTCCTTACCGGTCTGACTATGGCTACACCTTC
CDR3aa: CSAPYRSDYGYTF

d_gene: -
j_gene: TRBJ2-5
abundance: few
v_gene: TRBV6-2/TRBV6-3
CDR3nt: TGTGCCAGCAGGACGCGTTCGACGAGGGAGACCCAGTACTTC
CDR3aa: CASRTRSTRETQYF

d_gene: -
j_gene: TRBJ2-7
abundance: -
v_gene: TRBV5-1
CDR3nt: TGCGCCAGCAGCTTTTTGCAGGTATACAATGAGCAGTACTTC
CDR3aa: CASSFLQVYNEQYF

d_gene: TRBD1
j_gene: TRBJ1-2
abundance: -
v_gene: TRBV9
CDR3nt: TGTGCCAGCAGCGCGGGACAGGCGGGGGACTATGGCTACACCTTC
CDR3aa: CASSAGQAGDYGYTF

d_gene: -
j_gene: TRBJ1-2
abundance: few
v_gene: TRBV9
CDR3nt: TGTGCCAGCAGCGTAGACGGGTTGGCTCGGGATGGCTACACCTTC
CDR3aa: CASSVDGLARDGYTF

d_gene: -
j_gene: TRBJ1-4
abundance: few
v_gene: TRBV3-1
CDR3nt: TGTGCCAGCAGCCAAGTAGGGGACCCTGCAACTAATGAAAAACTGTTTTTT
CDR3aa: CASSQVGDPATNEKLFF

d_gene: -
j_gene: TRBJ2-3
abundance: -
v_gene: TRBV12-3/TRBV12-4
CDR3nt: TGTGCCAGCACCCAAGGACGGGCCACCACAGATACGCAGTATTTT
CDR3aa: CASTQGRATTDTQYF

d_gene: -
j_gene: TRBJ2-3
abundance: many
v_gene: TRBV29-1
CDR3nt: TGCAGCGCCCAGGGTTACCGAGTACCCACAGATACGCAGTATTTT
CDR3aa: CSAQGYRVPTDTQYF

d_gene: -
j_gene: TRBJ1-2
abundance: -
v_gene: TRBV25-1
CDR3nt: TGTGCCAGCAGTTACTGGGGAGTCAATGGCTACACCTTC
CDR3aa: CASSYWGVNGYTF

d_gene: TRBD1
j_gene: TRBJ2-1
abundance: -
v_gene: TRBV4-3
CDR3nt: TGCGCCAGCAGCCAAGATTCGGGACAGGGGGCCTACGAGCAGTTCTTC
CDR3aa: CASSQDSGQGAYEQFF

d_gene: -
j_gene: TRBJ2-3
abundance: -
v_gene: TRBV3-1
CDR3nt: TGTGCCAGCAGCTTCGGGGCCTTAGACACAGATACGCAGTATTTT
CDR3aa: CASSFGALDTDTQYF

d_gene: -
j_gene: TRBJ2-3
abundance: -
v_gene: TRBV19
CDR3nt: TGTGCCAGTAGTGCGGCGGCGGGTACGCAGTATTTT
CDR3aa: CASSAAAGTQYF

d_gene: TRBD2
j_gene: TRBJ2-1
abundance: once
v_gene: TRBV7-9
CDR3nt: TGTGCCAGCAGCCCCCTGACTAGCGGGGGGCTTTACAATGAGCAGTTCTTC
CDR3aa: CASSPLTSGGLYNEQFF

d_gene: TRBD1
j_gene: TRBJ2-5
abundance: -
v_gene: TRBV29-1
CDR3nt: TGCAGCGTTGGAAGTAGGGGGCGAGAGACCCAGTACTTC
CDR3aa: CSVGSRGRETQYF

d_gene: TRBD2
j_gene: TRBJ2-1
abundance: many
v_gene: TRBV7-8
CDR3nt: TGTGCCAGCAGCTTGGGCGGGGGGTTCTACAATGAGCAGTTCTTC
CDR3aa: CASSLGGGFYNEQFF